These T cell receptor beta chains were read from a single sample in a study of OX40 agonist ivuxolimab in advanced cancers. Clones were read by immunoSEQ multiplex PCR, and TCRdb kept only the in-frame ones, dropping some. The sample includes about 79,000 clones, over 75% of them seen just once. The sequenced sample was CD4+ or CD8+ T cells sorted from blood, obtained in a trial of the OX40 agonist ivuxolimab. The receptors stem from an adult with an advanced solid tumor such as melanoma, head and neck, liver or kidney cancer. Each CDR3 is given with its conserved first and last residue. Each record gives: D gene, J gene, CDR3 length, clone size, V gene, CDR3 DNA, CDR3 protein. D genes are given only for firm matches. Clone size is given for some rows only: seen once, a few or many times, or a class if the clone is expanded.

. | TRBJ2-1 | 15 | . | TRBV7-8 | TGTGCCAGCAGCGGGATTAGAGGGAGATACAATGAGCAGTTCTTC | CASSGIRGRYNEQFF
TRBD2 | TRBJ2-5 | 14 | few | TRBV19 | TGTGCCAGTAGTAGGACTAGCGGGAAAGAGACCCAGTACTTC | CASSRTSGKETQYF
. | TRBJ1-4 | 15 | . | TRBV7-9 | TGTGCCAGCAGCCTTTCAGAGGGCTTCGGTGAAAAACTGTTTTTT | CASSLSEGFGEKLFF
TRBD2 | TRBJ2-7 | 15 | . | TRBV6-1 | TGTGCCAGCGATCACCCACTAGCGGGAGTATACGAGCAGTACTTC | CASDHPLAGVYEQYF
TRBD2 | TRBJ2-7 | 11 | . | TRBV13 | TGTGCCAGCAGCGGGGAGGGCGAGCAGTACTTC | CASSGEGEQYF
. | TRBJ2-7 | 11 | few | TRBV7-9 | TGTGCCAGCAGCTCGAACTACGAGCAGTACTTC | CASSSNYEQYF
TRBD2 | TRBJ2-1 | 14 | once | TRBV14 | TGTGCCAGCAGGACTAGCGGGAGAATAGATGAGCAGTTCTTC | CASRTSGRIDEQFF
. | TRBJ2-2 | 13 | . | TRBV9 | TGTGCCAGCAGCTCTCGTAGGACCGGGGAGCTGTTTTTT | CASSSRRTGELFF
TRBD2 | TRBJ2-3 | 18 | . | TRBV10-3 | TGTGCCATCACCAGGACTAGCGGGCTCAACCCATCCACAGATACGCAGTATTTT | CAITRTSGLNPSTDTQYF
. | TRBJ2-2 | 12 | . | TRBV27 | TGTGCCAGCAGTTCGGAAGGAGGGGAGCTGTTTTTT | CASSSEGGELFF
. | TRBJ2-1 | 13 | . | TRBV27 | TGTGCCAGCAGTTTAGCGGGTTACAATGAGCAGTTCTTC | CASSLAGYNEQFF
. | TRBJ2-7 | 13 | . | TRBV10-3 | TGTGCCATCAGTGAGGACGGCTCCTACGAGCAGTACTTC | CAISEDGSYEQYF
TRBD2 | TRBJ2-7 | 17 | . | TRBV28 | TGTGCCAGCAGTTTAAGGACTAGCGGCACCGAGGCCTACGAGCAGTACTTC | CASSLRTSGTEAYEQYF
. | TRBJ2-7 | 15 | . | TRBV11-3 | TGTGCCAGCAGCGGAACAGGGTCGAGCTCCTACGAGCAGTACTTC | CASSGTGSSSYEQYF
. | TRBJ2-1 | 12 | . | TRBV13 | TGTGCCAGCAGCTTCCTTCGCAATGAGCAGTTCTTC | CASSFLRNEQFF
. | TRBJ2-3 | 16 | . | TRBV15 | TGTGCCACCAGCACCCCGAGGACGGGAGGCACAGATACGCAGTATTTT | CATSTPRTGGTDTQYF
TRBD1 | TRBJ1-3 | 18 | . | TRBV18 | TGTGCCAGCTCACCAAGGACAGGGGGGGATCTCTCTGGAAACACCATATATTTT | CASSPRTGGDLSGNTIYF
. | TRBJ2-7 | 13 | . | TRBV6-1 | TGTGCCAGCAGTGAAGGGAATCGCTACGAGCAGTACTTC | CASSEGNRYEQYF
. | TRBJ2-2 | 17 | . | TRBV5-4 | TGTGCCAGCAGATCCGGGGGTAGAGTGGGGTATACCGGGGAGCTGTTTTTT | CASRSGGRVGYTGELFF
TRBD1 | TRBJ2-1 | 16 | few | TRBV2 | TGTGCCAGCAGTGTCCACGGGACAGGGGCATCTAATGAGCAGTTCTTC | CASSVHGTGASNEQFF